This T cell receptor (beta chain) emerged from a study of somatic mutations in cytotoxic T cells in rheumatoid arthritis. CDR1 and CDR2 from the germline V gene are MGHRA and YSYEKL. This CDR3 has 15 amino acids. The ends were cut back, 3 bases at V and 2 bases at J, with 13 bases in the middle. There are a few counts of this clone. Method: immunoSEQ multiplex PCR; TCRdb's copy keeps in-frame clones and lacks some. Altogether roughly 10,000 clones are present, around 81% being singletons, with the ten largest covering roughly an eighth. This sequence joins TRBV4-1 and TRBJ2-5; unclear D gene. The origin of this receptor is an adult with rheumatoid arthritis. Sample: CD8+ T cells sorted from blood. This chain's CDR3 is CASSHPAGMQETQYF. The CDR3, as DNA: TGCGCCAGCAGCCATCCAGCTGGGATGCAAGAGACCCAGTACTTC.